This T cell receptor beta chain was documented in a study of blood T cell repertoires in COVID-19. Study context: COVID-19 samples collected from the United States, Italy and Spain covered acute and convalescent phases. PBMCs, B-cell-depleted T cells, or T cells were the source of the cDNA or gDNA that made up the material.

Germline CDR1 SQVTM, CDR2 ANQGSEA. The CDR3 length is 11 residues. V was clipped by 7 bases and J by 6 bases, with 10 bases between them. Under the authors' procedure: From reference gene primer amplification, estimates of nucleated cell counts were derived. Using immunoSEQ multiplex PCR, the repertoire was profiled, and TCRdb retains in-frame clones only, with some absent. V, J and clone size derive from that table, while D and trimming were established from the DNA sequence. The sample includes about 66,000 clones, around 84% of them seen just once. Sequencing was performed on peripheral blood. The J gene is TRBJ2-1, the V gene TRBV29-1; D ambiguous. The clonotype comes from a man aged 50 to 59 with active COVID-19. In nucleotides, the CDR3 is TGCAGCGCGCGATCGGGCAATGAGCAGTTCTTC. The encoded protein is CSARSGNEQFF.